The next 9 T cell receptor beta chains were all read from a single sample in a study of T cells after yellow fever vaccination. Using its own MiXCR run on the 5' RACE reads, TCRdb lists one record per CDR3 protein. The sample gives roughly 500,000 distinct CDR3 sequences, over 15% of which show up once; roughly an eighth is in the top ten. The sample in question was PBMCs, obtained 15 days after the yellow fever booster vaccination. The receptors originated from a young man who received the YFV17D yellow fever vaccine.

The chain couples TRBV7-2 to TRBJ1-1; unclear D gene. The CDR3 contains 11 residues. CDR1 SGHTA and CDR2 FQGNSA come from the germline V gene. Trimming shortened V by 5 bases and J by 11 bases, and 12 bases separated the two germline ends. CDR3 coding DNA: TGTGCCAGCAGCCTCCGCGGCGTCGCTTTCTTT. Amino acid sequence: CASSLRGVAFF.

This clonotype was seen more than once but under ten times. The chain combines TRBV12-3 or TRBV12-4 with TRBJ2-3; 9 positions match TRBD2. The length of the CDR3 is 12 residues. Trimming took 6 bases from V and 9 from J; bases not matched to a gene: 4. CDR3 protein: CASSIAGETQYF. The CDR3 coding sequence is TGTGCCAGCAGCATAGCGGGAGAGACGCAGTATTTT.

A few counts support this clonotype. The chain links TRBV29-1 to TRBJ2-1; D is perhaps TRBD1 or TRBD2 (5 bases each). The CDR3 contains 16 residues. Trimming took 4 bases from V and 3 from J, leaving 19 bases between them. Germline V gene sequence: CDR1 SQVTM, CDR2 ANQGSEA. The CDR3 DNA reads TGCAGCGTTGTACCTTTTGGGGGATGGGGCTACAATGAGCAGTTCTTC. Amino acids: CSVVPFGGWGYNEQFF.

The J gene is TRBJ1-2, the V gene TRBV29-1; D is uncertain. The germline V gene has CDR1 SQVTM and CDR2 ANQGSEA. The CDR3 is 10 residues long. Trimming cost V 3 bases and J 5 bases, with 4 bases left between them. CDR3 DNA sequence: TGCAGCGTTGAGGGTTATGGCTACACCTTC. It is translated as CSVEGYGYTF. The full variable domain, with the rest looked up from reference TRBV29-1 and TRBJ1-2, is SAVISQKPSRDICQRGTSLTIQCQVDSQVTMMFWYRQQPGQSLTLIATANQGSEATYESGFVIDKFPISRPNLTFSTLTVSNMSPEDSSIYLCSVEGYGYTFGSGTRLTVV.

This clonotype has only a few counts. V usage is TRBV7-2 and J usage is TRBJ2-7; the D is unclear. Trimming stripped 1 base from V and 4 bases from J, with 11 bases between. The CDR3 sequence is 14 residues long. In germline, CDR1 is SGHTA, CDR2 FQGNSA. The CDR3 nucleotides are TGTGCCAGCAGCTTAGAAGGTAGCCCATACGAGCAGTACTTC. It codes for CASSLEGSPYEQYF.

The CDR3 loop is CAIGPGDNEQFF. In nucleotides, the CDR3 is TGTGCCATTGGGCCGGGGGACAATGAGCAGTTCTTC. The rearrangement joins TRBV19 to TRBJ2-1, with D possibly matching TRBD2 (6 bases). Trimming removed 10 bases from V and 5 bases from J, with 12 bases in between. The CDR3 totals 12 residues. CDR1 and CDR2 from the germline V gene are LNHDA and SQIVND (reference sequence).

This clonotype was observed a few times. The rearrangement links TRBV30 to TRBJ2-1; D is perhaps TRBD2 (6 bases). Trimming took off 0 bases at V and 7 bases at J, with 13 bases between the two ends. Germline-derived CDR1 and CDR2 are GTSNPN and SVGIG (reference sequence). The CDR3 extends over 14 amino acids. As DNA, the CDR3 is TGTGCCTGGAGTGTACAAGCAGGGAGGAATGAGCAGTTCTTC. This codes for CAWSVQAGRNEQFF.

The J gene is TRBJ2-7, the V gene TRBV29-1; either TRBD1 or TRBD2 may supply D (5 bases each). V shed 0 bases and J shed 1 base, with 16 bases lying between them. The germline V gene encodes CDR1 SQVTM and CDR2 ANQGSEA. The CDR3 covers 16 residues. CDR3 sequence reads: CSVEEPPGGSSYEQYF. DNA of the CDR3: TGCAGCGTTGAAGAACCTCCTGGGGGATCTTCCTACGAGCAGTACTTC.

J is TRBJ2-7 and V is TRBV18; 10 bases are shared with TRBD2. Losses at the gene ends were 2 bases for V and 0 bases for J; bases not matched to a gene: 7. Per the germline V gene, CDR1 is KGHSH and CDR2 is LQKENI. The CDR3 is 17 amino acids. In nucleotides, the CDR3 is TGTGCCAGCTCACCAATTAGCGGGAGGCCTTTCTCCTACGAGCAGTACTTC. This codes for CASSPISGRPFSYEQYF.